This T cell receptor beta chain was sequenced during a study of cytomegalovirus exposure and HLA in healthy donors. The study, taken as a whole, reports: Later, an analysis showed that TCR beta chains associated with HLA were more clonally expanded than others that were equally common.

The CDR3 extends over 16 amino acids. Germline-derived CDR1 and CDR2 are MGHRA and YSYEKL. V dropped 3 bases and J dropped 2; count of bases not matched to a gene: 8. Worth noting for this clone: The target antigen is unknown.

Researchers ran the PCR with 60 Vbeta and 13 Jbeta primers. TCRdb keeps only in-frame clones here, not all; method: immunoSEQ multiplex PCR. The sample comprises 150,000 to 200,000 clones, 83% of which are singletons, and 4.1% rests with the top ten. This receptor was identified in a man aged 50 or older in good health and CMV-seropositive. Sequencing was carried out using PBMCs. The chain couples TRBV4-1 to TRBJ2-7; TRBD2 aligns across 9 bases. This chain's CDR3 is CASSHGGGGGTYEQYF. CDR3 nucleotides: TGCGCCAGCAGCCACGGCGGGGGGGGCGGAACCTACGAGCAGTACTTC.